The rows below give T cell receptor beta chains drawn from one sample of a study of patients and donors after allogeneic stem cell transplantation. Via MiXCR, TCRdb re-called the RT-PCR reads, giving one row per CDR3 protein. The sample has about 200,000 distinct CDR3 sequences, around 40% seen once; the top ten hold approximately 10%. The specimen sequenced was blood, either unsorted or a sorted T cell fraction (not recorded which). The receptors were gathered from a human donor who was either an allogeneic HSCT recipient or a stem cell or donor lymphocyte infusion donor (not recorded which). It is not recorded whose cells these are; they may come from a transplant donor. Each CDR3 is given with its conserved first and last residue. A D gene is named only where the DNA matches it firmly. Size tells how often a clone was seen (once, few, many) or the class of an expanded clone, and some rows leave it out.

CDR3 protein: CASSLSLLGSYNEQFF
CDR3 DNA: TGCGCCAGCAGCTTAAGTTTGTTGGGCTCCTACAATGAGCAGTTCTTC
V gene: TRBV5-1
CDR3 length: 16
D gene: NA
J gene: TRBJ2-1
clone size: NA

CDR3 protein: CSAPTANYGYTF
CDR3 DNA: TGCAGTGCCCCGACAGCTAACTATGGCTACACCTTC
V gene: TRBV20-1
CDR3 length: 12
D gene: NA
J gene: TRBJ1-2
clone size: few

CDR3 protein: CSARDMEENEQYF
CDR3 DNA: TGCAGTGCCCGGGACATGGAGGAGAACGAGCAGTACTTC
V gene: TRBV20-1
CDR3 length: 13
D gene: NA
J gene: TRBJ2-7
clone size: NA

CDR3 protein: CASSQAQTSPLHF
CDR3 DNA: TGTGCCAGCAGCCAAGCTCAGACTTCACCCCTCCACTTT
V gene: TRBV3-1
CDR3 length: 13
D gene: NA
J gene: TRBJ1-6
clone size: few

CDR3 protein: CASSLVGRGISPLHF
CDR3 DNA: TGTGCCAGCAGCCTAGTCGGTAGGGGGATTTCACCCCTCCACTTT
V gene: TRBV4-2
CDR3 length: 15
D gene: NA
J gene: TRBJ1-6
clone size: NA

CDR3 protein: CASKRISGTGGELFF
CDR3 DNA: TGTGCCAGCAAACGGATTAGCGGGACAGGCGGGGAGCTGTTTTTT
V gene: TRBV12-3/TRBV12-4
CDR3 length: 15
D gene: NA
J gene: TRBJ2-2
clone size: NA

CDR3 protein: CASSFGTGNGGYGYTF
CDR3 DNA: TGTGCCAGCAGTTTCGGGACAGGGAACGGCGGCTATGGCTACACCTTC
V gene: TRBV6-2/TRBV6-3
CDR3 length: 16
D gene: TRBD1
J gene: TRBJ1-2
clone size: few

CDR3 protein: CAISGETGIYANTEAFF
CDR3 DNA: TGTGCCATCAGCGGCGAGACAGGGATCTATGCGAACACTGAAGCTTTCTTT
V gene: TRBV10-3
CDR3 length: 17
D gene: TRBD1
J gene: TRBJ1-1
clone size: few

CDR3 protein: CAISVETEQFF
CDR3 DNA: TGTGCCATCAGTGTGGAGACAGAGCAGTTCTTC
V gene: TRBV10-3
CDR3 length: 11
D gene: NA
J gene: TRBJ2-1
clone size: NA

CDR3 protein: CASTRGGKAYNSPLHF
CDR3 DNA: TGTGCCAGCACCCGAGGGGGGAAGGCCTATAATTCACCCCTCCACTTT
V gene: TRBV5-5
CDR3 length: 16
D gene: NA
J gene: TRBJ1-6
clone size: NA

CDR3 protein: CASSPLPYQITDTQYF
CDR3 DNA: TGTGCCAGCAGCCCCCTTCCTTACCAGATCACAGATACGCAGTATTTT
V gene: TRBV3-1
CDR3 length: 16
D gene: NA
J gene: TRBJ2-3
clone size: NA

CDR3 protein: CASSGAGNTIYF
CDR3 DNA: TGTGCCAGCTCGGGAGCTGGAAACACCATATATTTT
V gene: TRBV6-1
CDR3 length: 12
D gene: NA
J gene: TRBJ1-3
clone size: NA

CDR3 protein: CASSFPGVLGGYTF
CDR3 DNA: TGTGCCAGCAGTTTCCCCGGGGTGCTTGGTGGCTACACCTTC
V gene: TRBV28
CDR3 length: 14
D gene: NA
J gene: TRBJ1-2
clone size: few

CDR3 protein: CASSQSTGGLYGYTF
CDR3 DNA: TGTGCCAGCAGCCAATCCACAGGGGGCCTCTATGGCTACACCTTC
V gene: TRBV3-1
CDR3 length: 15
D gene: TRBD1
J gene: TRBJ1-2
clone size: few

CDR3 protein: CASSARSTEAFF
CDR3 DNA: TGTGCCAGCAGCGCTAGAAGCACTGAAGCTTTCTTT
V gene: TRBV5-5
CDR3 length: 12
D gene: NA
J gene: TRBJ1-1
clone size: few

CDR3 protein: CASSPGTVNNQPQHF
CDR3 DNA: TGTGCCAGCAGCCCCGGGACAGTCAACAATCAGCCCCAGCATTTT
V gene: TRBV6-1
CDR3 length: 15
D gene: TRBD1
J gene: TRBJ1-5
clone size: NA

CDR3 protein: CATSPKGPGGAFF
CDR3 DNA: TGTGCCACCAGCCCCAAGGGCCCGGGGGGAGCTTTCTTT
V gene: TRBV15
CDR3 length: 13
D gene: NA
J gene: TRBJ1-1
clone size: few

CDR3 protein: CASSSRLSGGQETQYF
CDR3 DNA: TGTGCCAGCAGTTCCCGGCTTAGCGGGGGGCAAGAGACCCAGTACTTC
V gene: TRBV12-3/TRBV12-4
CDR3 length: 16
D gene: TRBD2
J gene: TRBJ2-5
clone size: NA

CDR3 protein: CASSFWTGTYEQYF
CDR3 DNA: TGCGCCAGCAGCTTTTGGACAGGGACCTACGAGCAGTACTTC
V gene: TRBV5-1
CDR3 length: 14
D gene: TRBD1
J gene: TRBJ2-7
clone size: NA

CDR3 protein: CASSTRQGRLGYTF
CDR3 DNA: TGTGCCAGCAGCACAAGACAGGGACGGCTTGGCTACACCTTC
V gene: TRBV5-5
CDR3 length: 14
D gene: TRBD1
J gene: TRBJ1-2
clone size: few

CDR3 protein: CSATPLTDATEAFF
CDR3 DNA: TGCAGTGCTACCCCCCTTACGGACGCCACTGAAGCTTTCTTT
V gene: TRBV20-1
CDR3 length: 14
D gene: NA
J gene: TRBJ1-1
clone size: NA

CDR3 protein: CATNDRSSNQPQHF
CDR3 DNA: TGTGCCACGAACGACAGGTCCTCCAATCAGCCCCAGCATTTT
V gene: TRBV2
CDR3 length: 14
D gene: NA
J gene: TRBJ1-5
clone size: few

CDR3 protein: CAIRADRAGEETQYF
CDR3 DNA: TGTGCCATCAGAGCAGACAGGGCCGGTGAAGAGACCCAGTACTTC
V gene: TRBV10-3
CDR3 length: 15
D gene: TRBD1
J gene: TRBJ2-5
clone size: NA